A selection of T cell receptor beta chains follows, all from one sample in a study of spatial heterogeneity in lung cancer. MiXCR, run by TCRdb on the 5' RACE reads, gives a single entry per CDR3 protein. The top ten hold about 24% of the sample, which has fewer than 150,000 distinct CDR3 sequences, 10% to 12% seen once. The source was PBMCs, collected at follow-up. The receptors originated from a female donor with early-stage non-small cell lung cancer. Both conserved end residues are part of each CDR3. The D gene is left open where the match is weak. Size is stated for part of the rows, as once, few or many counts, or as a class when the clone is expanded.

v_gene: TRBV24-1; abundance: -; j_gene: TRBJ1-3; d_gene: -; CDR3nt: TGTGCCACCAGTGACCGGGGAGCTGGAAACACCATATATTTT; CDR3aa: CATSDRGAGNTIYF
v_gene: TRBV7-3; abundance: many; j_gene: TRBJ2-1; d_gene: TRBD1; CDR3nt: TGTGCCAGCAGCTCAACGGGACAGGGCTACAATGAGCAGTTCTTC; CDR3aa: CASSSTGQGYNEQFF
v_gene: TRBV20-1; abundance: -; j_gene: TRBJ2-7; d_gene: TRBD1; CDR3nt: TGCAGTGCTAGAGACCCCGGACAGGGAGTAAACGAGCAGTACTTC; CDR3aa: CSARDPGQGVNEQYF
v_gene: TRBV6-5; abundance: -; j_gene: TRBJ1-2; d_gene: -; CDR3nt: TGTGCCGCGATAGACAGCAACTATGGCTACACCTTC; CDR3aa: CAAIDSNYGYTF
v_gene: TRBV29-1; abundance: few; j_gene: TRBJ1-2; d_gene: -; CDR3nt: TGCAGCGTCTCAGATAACTATGGCTACACCTTC; CDR3aa: CSVSDNYGYTF
v_gene: TRBV11-1; abundance: many; j_gene: TRBJ1-2; d_gene: TRBD1; CDR3nt: TGTGCCAGCAGCTCGGACAGGGCGCCTAACTATGGCTACACCTTC; CDR3aa: CASSSDRAPNYGYTF
v_gene: TRBV28; abundance: many; j_gene: TRBJ1-3; d_gene: -; CDR3nt: TGTGCCACGCGGGGTGGAAACACCATATATTTT; CDR3aa: CATRGGNTIYF
v_gene: TRBV28; abundance: -; j_gene: TRBJ2-3; d_gene: -; CDR3nt: TGTGCCAACAGTTTATCGCGGGCAGGGGCAGATACGCAGTATTTT; CDR3aa: CANSLSRAGADTQYF
v_gene: TRBV20-1; abundance: -; j_gene: TRBJ2-5; d_gene: TRBD2; CDR3nt: TGCAGTGCCTTAGGGGGAGCGGGGGCCCCAGAGACCCAGTACTTC; CDR3aa: CSALGGAGAPETQYF
v_gene: TRBV6-2/TRBV6-3; abundance: many; j_gene: TRBJ1-1; d_gene: -; CDR3nt: TGTGCCAGCAACCAGGACATACCCACTGAAGCTTTCTTT; CDR3aa: CASNQDIPTEAFF
v_gene: TRBV20-1; abundance: -; j_gene: TRBJ1-1; d_gene: -; CDR3nt: TGCAGTGCTAGTTTGACAGGCGCAGCTTTCTTT; CDR3aa: CSASLTGAAFF
v_gene: TRBV6-2/TRBV6-3; abundance: many; j_gene: TRBJ1-2; d_gene: -; CDR3nt: TGTGCCAGCAGTTACGGGGAGGCACTCTATGGCTACACCTTC; CDR3aa: CASSYGEALYGYTF
v_gene: TRBV6-6; abundance: few; j_gene: TRBJ2-7; d_gene: -; CDR3nt: TGTGCCAGCAGTTATGATCCTAAGAGACAGGTCAATTTTGGGGAGCAGTACTTC; CDR3aa: CASSYDPKRQVNFGEQYF
v_gene: TRBV7-3; abundance: many; j_gene: TRBJ1-1; d_gene: -; CDR3nt: TGTGCCAGCAGCTTATCTAGGAGCGCCGACACTGAAGCTTTCTTT; CDR3aa: CASSLSRSADTEAFF
v_gene: TRBV16; abundance: few; j_gene: TRBJ1-5; d_gene: -; CDR3nt: TGTGCCAGCAGCCAAACCCAGTCACCCCAGCATTTT; CDR3aa: CASSQTQSPQHF
v_gene: TRBV12-3/TRBV12-4; abundance: many; j_gene: TRBJ1-4; d_gene: -; CDR3nt: TGTGCCAGCAGAAAGTTTGATGAAAAACTGTTTTTT; CDR3aa: CASRKFDEKLFF
v_gene: TRBV12-3/TRBV12-4; abundance: few; j_gene: TRBJ1-4; d_gene: -; CDR3nt: TGTGCCAGCAGACCTGGCCATGCTAATGAAAAACTGTTTTTT; CDR3aa: CASRPGHANEKLFF
v_gene: TRBV11-3; abundance: many; j_gene: TRBJ2-5; d_gene: -; CDR3nt: TGTGCCAGCAGCTTCCAAGGGGAAGAGACCCAGTACTTC; CDR3aa: CASSFQGEETQYF
v_gene: TRBV28; abundance: -; j_gene: TRBJ1-3; d_gene: -; CDR3nt: TGTGCCAGCAGTTTACCACAGGGATGGGGAAACACCATATATTTT; CDR3aa: CASSLPQGWGNTIYF
v_gene: TRBV20-1; abundance: many; j_gene: TRBJ1-5; d_gene: -; CDR3nt: TGCAGTGCCAGGTATAGCAATCAGCCCCAGCATTTT; CDR3aa: CSARYSNQPQHF
v_gene: TRBV11-1; abundance: many; j_gene: TRBJ2-1; d_gene: TRBD2; CDR3nt: TGTGCCAGCAGCTCAAAGTGGGATCGCGGGAGAGGAAATGAGCAGTTCTTC; CDR3aa: CASSSKWDRGRGNEQFF
v_gene: TRBV3-1; abundance: few; j_gene: TRBJ2-7; d_gene: -; CDR3nt: TGTGCCAGCAGCCAAGAGAGTTCGGGAGCCCGCTCCTACGAGCAGTACTTC; CDR3aa: CASSQESSGARSYEQYF
v_gene: TRBV20-1; abundance: few; j_gene: TRBJ1-2; d_gene: TRBD1; CDR3nt: TGCAGTGCTCTCCCGGGACAGAGTTATGGCTACACCTTC; CDR3aa: CSALPGQSYGYTF
v_gene: TRBV28; abundance: -; j_gene: TRBJ1-2; d_gene: -; CDR3nt: TGTGCCAGCAGTCCAACGCCCACCAGACTTCTAGGCTATGGCTACACCTTC; CDR3aa: CASSPTPTRLLGYGYTF
v_gene: TRBV28; abundance: many; j_gene: TRBJ1-4; d_gene: TRBD1; CDR3nt: TGTGCCAGCAGCGAGACAGGGGCCACAACTAATGAAAAACTGTTTTTT; CDR3aa: CASSETGATTNEKLFF
v_gene: TRBV28; abundance: -; j_gene: TRBJ1-2; d_gene: -; CDR3nt: TGTGCCAGCAGTTTAGTTGGAGGGGATGGCTACACCTTC; CDR3aa: CASSLVGGDGYTF
v_gene: TRBV5-1; abundance: -; j_gene: TRBJ1-1; d_gene: -; CDR3nt: TGCGCCAGCAGCTTGAACTCAGGGGTTAACACTGAAGCTTTCTTT; CDR3aa: CASSLNSGVNTEAFF
v_gene: TRBV29-1; abundance: -; j_gene: TRBJ2-1; d_gene: -; CDR3nt: TGCAGCGTTGATAGTCCAGGGATTTTCAATGAGCAGTTCTTC; CDR3aa: CSVDSPGIFNEQFF